This T cell receptor beta chain was profiled in a study of cytomegalovirus exposure and HLA in healthy donors. The PCR ran on 60 Vbeta and 13 Jbeta primers. Only in-frame clones appear in the TCRdb table, and some are missing; sequencing was by immunoSEQ multiplex PCR. The data hold under 150,000 clones, with around 80% observed a single time. Material for sequencing was PBMCs. The receptor comes from a man aged 30 to 45 in good health and CMV-seropositive.

The CDR3 sequence: CASSSGLAGGGNEQFF. In DNA form, the CDR3 reads TGTGCCAGCAGTTCGGGACTAGCGGGAGGAGGGAATGAGCAGTTCTTC. The chain employs TRBV27 and TRBJ2-1; 15 bases match TRBD2. The CDR3 runs to 16 residues. In germline, CDR1 is MNHEY, CDR2 SMNVEV (reference sequence). J was trimmed by 7 bases and V by 4 bases; bases with no gene match: 5.